This T cell receptor beta chain was identified in a study of blood T cells in healthy people across ages. Germline-derived CDR1 and CDR2 are SGHTS and YDEGEE. The CDR3 is 17 amino acids. V was pared by 0 bases and J by 4 bases, with 8 bases of the junction left unmatched. A sample-barcoded 5' primer and a J-beta primer mix were used in a second PCR of roughly 7 to 11 cycles. TCRdb analysed the 5' RACE reads with MiXCR anew, one entry per CDR3 protein. Here the sample spans 1.5 million to 2 million distinct CDR3 sequences, around 50% being singletons. V usage is TRBV5-8 and J usage is TRBJ2-3; 10 bases line up with TRBD2. Material: blood. The receptor was isolated from a woman in her 40s in good health. The CDR3 DNA reads as TGTGCCAGCAGCTTGGATCGGCTAGCGGGGGCCCCAGATACGCAGTATTTT. It encodes CASSLDRLAGAPDTQYF.